This T cell receptor (beta chain) came from a study of response to subunit inactivated influenza vaccine. The germline gives CDR1 SGDLS, CDR2 YYNGEE. V gave up 0 bases and J gave up 6 bases; unmatched junction bases: 14. The CDR3 length is 17 residues. This clonotype was observed a handful of times. Its antigen is unidentified. TCRdb reanalysed the RT-PCR reads using MiXCR and keeps one entry per CDR3 protein. The profile shows about half a million distinct CDR3 sequences, 10% to 11% of them singletons. Overall study results and limits: That few new T cells are recruited by each seasonal influenza vaccination was the authors' suggestion.

The chain carries TRBV9 and TRBJ1-2; 7 positions agree with TRBD1. This specimen was PBMCs from blood, taken 40 to 50 days after vaccination. The receptor's source is a man aged 50 to 60 who received an inactivated influenza vaccine. Here the CDR3 reads CASSVGGGRQGGDGYTF. Here the CDR3 DNA reads TGTGCCAGCAGCGTAGGAGGGGGCAGACAGGGCGGGGATGGCTACACCTTC.